The sequence of this T cell receptor beta chain was determined in a study of T-cell memory formation after mild COVID-19. Study-level background: TCR clusters largely stayed donor specific. Study observations and caveats: A subset of responding clones appeared in pre-infection memory, suggesting cross-reactive memory joined.

TCRdb ran MiXCR on the 5' RACE reads and lists one entry per CDR3 protein. Here the sample spans around 510,000 distinct CDR3 sequences, 20% to 25% being singletons. This clonotype was detected only a few times. What it binds is unknown. The CDR3 consists of 14 residues. The V and J ends lost 6 bases and 1 base respectively, with 14 bases between them. Looked up from germline, CDR1 is DFQATT and CDR2 is SNEGSKA (reference sequence). The material sequenced was PBMCs or a T cell subset sorted from them (not recorded which). The chain joins TRBV20-1 to TRBJ2-3; possible D gene TRBD1, 6 bases. The receptor's source is an adult woman who had mild COVID-19 (a few samples of this study predate the infection). Cell type and time point are not known. The CDR3, as DNA: TGCAGTGCCCACCTGACAGGACGCACAGATACGCAGTATTTT. Translated: CSAHLTGRTDTQYF.